These T cell receptor beta chains were read from a single sample in a study of monozygotic twins with inflammatory bowel disease. TCRdb re-analyzed the 5' RACE reads; it lists each CDR3 protein once, without DNA. The clone table shows 300,000 to 400,000 distinct CDR3 sequences, with the ten largest holding around 2.6%. Input material: blood. The receptors stem from a human donor with ulcerative colitis or Crohn's disease, or a healthy co-twin of an affected twin (not recorded which). CDR3s include the opening cysteine and the closing phenylalanine or tryptophan. Each record gives: CDR3 protein, V gene, CDR3 length, J gene.

CASRYRVLTYEQYF,TRBV2,14,TRBJ2-7
CASSRLQGGTEAFF,TRBV6-1,14,TRBJ1-1
CASSQDGTALAEAFF,TRBV3-1,15,TRBJ1-1
CASNPRLLSGNTIYF,TRBV12-3/TRBV12-4,15,TRBJ1-3
CASSEWVGYTF,TRBV7-9,11,TRBJ1-2
CASSQDVTGYYEQYF,TRBV4-2,15,TRBJ2-7
CASSTFWTVYEQYF,TRBV21-1,14,TRBJ2-7
CASSQEQDYNEQFF,TRBV4-3,14,TRBJ2-1
CASSLGAGVTNYGYTF,TRBV27,16,TRBJ1-2
CASRLLAGGYNEQFF,TRBV2,15,TRBJ2-1
CSARYGQTGYYNSPLHF,TRBV20-1,17,TRBJ1-6
CASSLEAGNSNQPQHF,TRBV5-1,16,TRBJ1-5
CASSQDILAGGWEQYF,TRBV4-3,16,TRBJ2-7
CASTISTGDYEQYF,TRBV12-3/TRBV12-4,14,TRBJ2-7
CSVEGGILRNIQYF,TRBV29-1,14,TRBJ2-4
CASSLARAPPQYF,TRBV7-9,13,TRBJ2-5
CASSPSALRGGTGELFF,TRBV18,17,TRBJ2-2
CATSRDAKATDTQYF,TRBV15,15,TRBJ2-3
CASSPPSGRGDEQFF,TRBV18,15,TRBJ2-1
CSVTGTAISYEQYF,TRBV29-1,14,TRBJ2-7
CASTSIRDSNEKLFF,TRBV12-3/TRBV12-4,15,TRBJ1-4
CASSQGASGALSYEQYF,TRBV4-3,17,TRBJ2-7
CASSVVGGRENTQYF,TRBV9,15,TRBJ2-3
CASSYPLGTSSADTQYF,TRBV5-1,17,TRBJ2-3
CASSLEWVRGFAEQFF,TRBV7-2,16,TRBJ2-1
CSARDPRRGSSYNEQFF,TRBV20-1,17,TRBJ2-1
CSVATTLNSPLHF,TRBV29-1,13,TRBJ1-6
CASSLEGREYTEAFF,TRBV5-1,15,TRBJ1-1
CATSRVAGSGNQPQHF,TRBV15,16,TRBJ1-5
CASSQDEGTRGYNEQFF,TRBV4-3,17,TRBJ2-1
CASSLSRGYTF,TRBV5-8,11,TRBJ1-2
CASSLDTGGTSPLHF,TRBV5-1,15,TRBJ1-6
CASSLSVGTVMTQYF,TRBV7-9,15,TRBJ2-3
CATSDGASGGAYNEQFF,TRBV24-1,17,TRBJ2-1
CASSSIKGPLNTEAFF,TRBV11-2,16,TRBJ1-1
CASSQDRWGREDTQYF,TRBV4-1,16,TRBJ2-3
CSARDGGYNQPQHF,TRBV20-1,14,TRBJ1-5
CASSLDSAPTEAFF,TRBV5-1,14,TRBJ1-1
CASSLSVSGGAKDTQYF,TRBV7-9,17,TRBJ2-3
CASSLRAEGWKQPQHF,TRBV5-5,16,TRBJ1-5
CASSVQRERLAGGSEQFF,TRBV9,18,TRBJ2-1
CASSAEGASDEQYF,TRBV9,14,TRBJ2-7
CASSLEGNYGYNF,TRBV5-1,13,TRBJ1-2
CASLGGSVETQYF,TRBV28,13,TRBJ2-5
CASSPFKGEETQYF,TRBV18,14,TRBJ2-5
CASSLLAGDTQYF,TRBV28,13,TRBJ2-3
CASSLKLRQGGYEQYF,TRBV12-3/TRBV12-4,16,TRBJ2-7
CASSSLTAWHTQYF,TRBV6-5,14,TRBJ2-3
CATSRDLSLAYGYTF,TRBV15,15,TRBJ1-2
CASSLIRTTATTDTQYF,TRBV12-3/TRBV12-4,17,TRBJ2-3
CASSRGLAGGSNEQFF,TRBV5-1,16,TRBJ2-1
CSASRKGGTGLNQPQHF,TRBV20-1,17,TRBJ1-5
CASSFWAYNEQFF,TRBV7-2,13,TRBJ2-1